A single sample is the source of the 23 T cell receptor beta chains below, sequenced in a study of graft-versus-host responses after intestinal transplantation. This table comes from immunoSEQ multiplex PCR, and its TCRdb copy is limited to in-frame clones, with some not included. This table has some 40,000 clones, about 91% appearing once. This material consisted of PBMCs, taken 524 days after transplant. Receptors were obtained from a human patient who received an intestinal transplant, so some T cells may come from the graft donor.

This chain links TRBV4-3 with TRBJ2-3, with D possibly being TRBD2 (5 bases). V lost 1 base to trimming and J lost 4 bases, with 12 bases between them. The CDR3 is 15 amino acids. Germline-derived CDR1 and CDR2 are LGHNA and YSLEER. The CDR3 sequence is CASSQGVGEPDTQYF. The CDR3 DNA reads TGCGCCAGCAGCCAAGGGGTCGGGGAACCAGATACGCAGTATTTT.

J is TRBJ1-3 and V is TRBV25-1, with 7 bases identical to TRBD1. The V segment lost 4 bases and the J segment 4 bases; nucleotides outside the gene matches: 7. The CDR3 runs 15 residues. Germline CDR1 MGHDK, CDR2 SYGVNS. This chain's CDR3 is CASSALTGVGNTIYF. The CDR3 DNA sequence: TGTGCCAGCAGTGCCCTAACAGGGGTAGGAAACACCATATATTTT.

This chain links TRBV7-9 with TRBJ2-7, with 8 bases identical to TRBD1. Per germline, CDR1 SEHNR and CDR2 FQNEAQ (reference sequence). V lost 3 bases, J lost 9 bases, and 7 bases stayed unmatched. There are 13 residues in the CDR3. The CDR3 reads CASSFKDRVGQYF. The CDR3 coding sequence is TGTGCCAGCAGCTTCAAGGACAGGGTAGGGCAGTACTTC.

This rearrangement joins TRBV15 to TRBJ2-3; 11 bases agree with TRBD2. CDR3 length equals 17 residues. Trimming cost V 1 base and J 0 bases; bases outside gene matches: 3. Germline V gene data show CDR1 as LNHNV and CDR2 as YYDKDF (reference sequence). CDR3 in DNA: TGTGCCACCAGCAGAGGACTAGCGGGAACTAGCACAGATACGCAGTATTTT. Protein product: CATSRGLAGTSTDTQYF.

This clone was observed once. The chain uses TRBV19 and TRBJ2-1, with TRBD1 matching 7 bases. V shed 3 bases and J 6 bases; nucleotides not matched to a gene: 2. The germline V gene encodes CDR1 LNHDA and CDR2 SQIVND (reference sequence). The CDR3 covers 13 residues. CDR3 region: CASSMSGGNEQFF. The CDR3 DNA sequence: TGTGCCAGTAGTATGTCAGGGGGCAATGAGCAGTTCTTC.

As regards this clone: Within the sample, other DNA sequences also encode this same CDR3. The chain combines TRBV5-1 with TRBJ1-1; D remains ambiguous. Deletions cut 1 base from V and 3 bases from J, with 7 bases between. The CDR3 has 13 residues. Germline-derived CDR1 and CDR2 are SGHRS and YFSETQ. In DNA, the CDR3 is TGCGCCAGCAGCTTGAGGGTGGACACTGAAGCTTTCTTT. This encodes CASSLRVDTEAFF. The variable domain in full, with the rest retrieved from reference TRBV5-1 and TRBJ1-1, is KAGVTQTPRYLIKTRGQQVTLSCSPISGHRSVSWYQQTPGQGLQFLFEYFSETQRNKGNFPGRFSGRQFSNSRSEMNVSTLELGDSALYLCASSLRVDTEAFFGQGTRLTVV.

CDR3: CASSLAVLEGLAYEQYF. DNA for the CDR3: TGCGCCAGCAGCTTGGCCGTCCTAGAAGGACTGGCCTACGAGCAGTACTTC. The chain employs TRBV5-1 and TRBJ2-7; tentative D call: TRBD2 (5 bases). Trimming took 0 bases from V and 2 from J, leaving 18 bases between them. This CDR3 is 17 amino acids long. Germline V gene sequence: CDR1 SGHRS, CDR2 YFSETQ.

V usage is TRBV9 and J usage is TRBJ1-4, with 10 bases that match TRBD1. The CDR3 sequence is 15 residues long. V shed 2 bases, J shed 7 bases, and the junction held 5 bases outside the gene matches. Germline V gives CDR1 SGDLS, CDR2 YYNGEE. Here the CDR3 DNA reads TGTGCCAGCAGCGTGACAGGGGGCTTCGGTGAAAAACTGTTTTTT. Encoded protein: CASSVTGGFGEKLFF.

This clone was found once. This chain links TRBV7-8 with TRBJ2-7; TRBD1 matches at 8 bases. CDR1 and CDR2 from the germline V gene are SGHVS and FQNEAQ. The CDR3 length is 14 residues. V was pared by 5 bases and J by 7 bases, with 10 bases of the junction left unmatched. The CDR3 coding sequence is TGTGCCAGCAGCCGATGGACAGGGCCGGAGGAGCAGTACTTC. This sequence encodes CASSRWTGPEEQYF. The full variable domain, completed using reference TRBV7-8 and TRBJ2-7, is GAGVSQSPRYKVAKRGQDVALRCDPISGHVSLFWYQQALGQGPEFLTYFQNEAQLDKSGLPSDRFFAERPEGSVSTLKIQRTQQEDSAVYLCASSRWTGPEEQYFGPGTRLTVT.

The chain has TRBV4-2 and TRBJ2-1; 13 nucleotides agree with TRBD2. V gave up 4 bases and J gave up 3 bases; unmatched junction bases: 3. This CDR3 contains 16 residues. Germline loops: CDR1 LGHNA, CDR2 YNFKEQ. Written as DNA, the CDR3 is TGTGCCAGCAGCCCAGGACTAGCGGGGGACTACAATGAGCAGTTCTTC. This translates into CASSPGLAGDYNEQFF.

The V and J genes are TRBV9 and TRBJ2-7, with TRBD2 identical over 8 bases. Trimming cost V 5 bases and J 4 bases; bases outside gene matches: 11. Germline V gene lookup returns CDR1 SGDLS and CDR2 YYNGEE. The length of the CDR3 is 15 residues. This CDR3 is CASSPSGGLKYEQYF. The CDR3 DNA sequence: TGTGCCAGCAGTCCCAGCGGGGGACTCAAATACGAGCAGTACTTC. Supplemented by reference TRBV9 and TRBJ2-7, the full variable domain reads DSGVTQTPKHLITATGQRVTLRCSPRSGDLSVYWYQQSLDQGLQFLIQYYNGEERAKGNILERFSAQQFPDLHSELNLSSLELGDSALYFCASSPSGGLKYEQYFGPGTRLTVT.

The rearrangement links TRBV28 to TRBJ2-5; D not certain. There are 14 residues in the CDR3. Trimming left V 6 bases short and J 4 bases short, with 15 bases between. Germline loops: CDR1 MDHEN, CDR2 SYDVKM. DNA for the CDR3: TGTGCCAGCAGCCTCTTTTTGGCTGGAGAGACCCAGTACTTC. Its translation: CASSLFLAGETQYF.

CDR3 protein: CASSERGTVYNEQFF. The CDR3 region has the DNA TGTGCCAGCAGTGAAAGGGGGACTGTCTACAATGAGCAGTTCTTC. The rearrangement uses TRBV2 and TRBJ2-1, with D possibly being TRBD1 or TRBD2 (6 bases each). Germline lookup yields CDR1 SNHLY and CDR2 FYNNEI. This CDR3 comprises 15 residues. V lost 2 bases and J 3 bases, leaving 11 bases between the germline ends.

The chain links TRBV28 to TRBJ2-5, with D perhaps given as TRBD1 or TRBD2 (5 bases each). The DNA matches TRBJ2-7 better at its end, which makes the J call doubtful. The CDR3 has 15 residues. Germline CDR1 MDHEN, CDR2 SYDVKM. CDR3 nucleotides: TGTGCCAGCAGTTTTTTTGGGGGTAAAAGGGGCGAGCAGTACTTC. It is translated as CASSFFGGKRGEQYF.

The J gene is TRBJ2-3, the V gene TRBV7-2, with TRBD2 matching 11 bases. Germline assignment: CDR1 SGHTA and CDR2 FQGNSA. The CDR3 extends over 15 amino acids. Trimming took 5 bases from V and 4 from J; bases not matched to a gene: 5. DNA of the CDR3: TGTGCCAGCAGCGCGACTAGCGGGAAGGCAGATACGCAGTATTTT. Its translation is CASSATSGKADTQYF.

This rearrangement joins TRBV6-4 to TRBJ2-1; TRBD1 matches at 11 bases. Germline lookup yields CDR1 MRHNA and CDR2 SNTAGT. Trimming took 0 bases from V and 3 from J; bases not matched to a gene: 1. This CDR3 is built from 16 residues. DNA of the CDR3: TGTGCCAGCAGTGACTCGGGGACAGGGGGCTACAATGAGCAGTTCTTC. This translates into CASSDSGTGGYNEQFF.

The V and J genes are TRBV12-5 and TRBJ2-3, with 7 nucleotides matching TRBD1. Germline lookup yields CDR1 LGHNT and CDR2 FRNRAP. V gave up 5 bases and J gave up 4 bases; unmatched junction bases: 3. The CDR3 runs to 13 residues. CDR3 in amino acids: CASGRQGSDTQYF. The CDR3 DNA reads as TGTGCTAGTGGTCGACAGGGCTCAGATACGCAGTATTTT.

This chain uses TRBV19 with TRBJ1-5; possibly TRBD1 for D (6 bases). The germline CDR1 and CDR2 sequences are LNHDA and SQIVND (reference sequence). This CDR3 spans 19 amino acids. V was shortened by 1 base and J by 0 bases, with 19 bases between the two germline ends. CDR3 coding DNA: TGTGCCAGTAGTATAGCCACGGGCGACAGGTATTATAGCAATCAGCCCCAGCATTTT. It is translated as CASSIATGDRYYSNQPQHF.

The chain employs TRBV5-1 and TRBJ2-2; D tentatively fits TRBD1 or TRBD2 (5 bases each). This CDR3 comprises 15 residues. Germline V gene sequence: CDR1 SGHRS, CDR2 YFSETQ. V gave up 0 bases and J gave up 5 bases, with 11 bases separating them. The CDR3 DNA reads as TGCGCCAGCAGCTTGGTTGACAGACTAACCGGGGAGCTGTTTTTT. Protein sequence: CASSLVDRLTGELFF.

In its sample, this clone was seen once. The chain employs TRBV15 and TRBJ2-2; TRBD2 might be the D (6 bases). Germline V CDR1 and CDR2: LNHNV, YYDKDF (reference sequence). The CDR3 has 15 residues. V dropped 4 bases and J dropped 1 base, with 10 bases sitting between them. CDR3 in DNA: TGTGCCACCAGCATGGGACTGCAGAACACCGGGGAGCTGTTTTTT. It translates to CATSMGLQNTGELFF.

The rearrangement uses TRBV10-3 and TRBJ1-1, with a weak D call TRBD1 (6 bases). V lost 7 bases and J 0 bases, leaving 9 bases between the germline ends. CDR1 ENHRY and CDR2 SYGVKD come from the germline V gene. The CDR3 loop spans 13 amino acids. This chain's CDR3 is CAITGALNTEAFF. The CDR3, as DNA: TGTGCCATCACAGGGGCGTTGAACACTGAAGCTTTCTTT.

This clone is a singleton in its sample. The rearrangement links TRBV7-3 to TRBJ2-7; D may be TRBD2 (6 bases). This CDR3 is 13 amino acids long. CDR1 and CDR2 from the germline V gene are SGHTA and FQGTGA. Trimming removed 1 base from V and 6 bases from J, with 10 bases in between. Written as DNA, the CDR3 is TGTGCCAGCAGCTTAAGCACGGGGGTCGAGCAGTACTTC. This sequence encodes CASSLSTGVEQYF. The full variable domain, rest sourced from reference TRBV7-3 and TRBJ2-7, is GAGVSQTPSNKVTEKGKYVELRCDPISGHTALYWYRQSLGQGPEFLIYFQGTGAADDSGLPNDRFFAVRPEGSVSTLKIQRTERGDSAVYLCASSLSTGVEQYFGPGTRLTVT.

The chain recombines TRBV20-1 with TRBJ2-7; D not certain. Germline lookup yields CDR1 DFQATT and CDR2 SNEGSKA (reference sequence). Trimming pared 3 bases from V and 3 bases from J, leaving 6 bases between. This CDR3 contains 11 residues. The CDR3 loop reads CSASRIYEQYF. The CDR3 DNA sequence: TGCAGTGCTAGCCGGATCTACGAGCAGTACTTC.